This TCR beta chain was captured by sequencing in a study of tumor-infiltrating lymphocytes in primary liver carcinoma (dated by TCRdb to the late 2010s). Some background on the complete study: The five patients, three men and two women aged 30 to 69 years, had hepatocellular carcinoma (four) or combined HCC and intrahepatic cholangiocarcinoma (one). The five patients had tumors of stage T1-T3 N0M0, with maximum diameters ranging from about 4.2 to 10 cm. Each sample produced roughly 3.65 to 7.5 million productive TCRbeta reads, and read depth showed no significant difference between tissue types. TCRbeta repertoire sequencing, expression microarrays and whole-exome sequencing were combined in the study across five regions of each liver tumor, with adjacent normal tissue and blood also included. A total of about 35 specimens from 5 patients, comprising 25 or so tumor regions, 5 adjacent noncancerous liver tissues and 5 peripheral blood samples, were covered by TCRbeta repertoire sequencing. Repertoires from technical replicates were highly reproducible, with mean shared-clone rates approximately 0.88 and correlation coefficients above 0.95. Here is what the overall study found, with its caveats: The top 250 clones accounted for a significantly greater share of the repertoire in tumors than in blood (p = 0.039). Because the samples were bulk and unsorted, CD4+ and CD8+ T cell repertoires could not be compared. Because sequencing covered only the TCR beta chain and unpaired alpha chains were not captured, true repertoire diversity is likely underestimated. Repertoire overlap was found to be higher between tumor regions (mean approximately 35%) than between tumor-adjacent (around 17%) or tumor-blood (14%) pairs, consistent with antigen-driven expansion. The study included only a few patients, and the authors note findings should be validated in a larger study.

A constant-region primer and ProtoScript II reverse transcriptase were used to reverse-transcribe TCRbeta-specific cDNA from around 540 ng total RNA. TCRbeta libraries were built with three nested multiplex PCR rounds, a slightly modified ARM-PCR procedure. Each of the first two PCR rounds ran for around 11 cycles and used multiplex TRBV1-TRBV30 forward primers together with a Cbeta reverse primer. Sample barcodes and Illumina adapters were added in a final 25-cycle PCR using Deep VentR polymerase. Before sequencing, amplicons of 200-500 bp were gel-purified using a QIAquick gel extraction kit. An Illumina HiSeq 2500 was used to sequence the TCRbeta amplicons with 250-bp paired-end reads. The authors' pipeline ran thus. Trimmomatic v0.33 was used to quality-trim the reads, and FLASH v1.2.11 was used to merge paired reads so that full CDR3 sequences could be recovered. MiGEC v1.2.1b assigned V, D and J germline segments to the rearranged TCRbeta sequences. Clonotype statistics and Shannon-Wiener diversity indices were computed with VDJtools v1.0.0. To reduce sampling bias, subsequent analyses other than the diversity analysis used only the 250 most abundant clonotypes in each sample. The public reads were quality trimmed at Q25 with fastp and then assembled into clones with MiXCR by TCRdb, keeping productive beta chains. Here each entry gathers all rows of one CDR3 protein and keeps the most common genes and DNA. The authors' filters were not applied to this entry. Across this sample there are approximately 92,000 distinct CDR3 sequences, with about 70% seen only once. The ten largest account for around 25% of the sample.

Total RNA and DNA were co-extracted without cell sorting from around 20-30 mg of bulk tissue using the AllPrep DNA/RNA mini kit. Surgical resection was performed in China between 2015 and 2016 on about 5 patients with histopathologically diagnosed primary liver carcinoma. At the time of sampling, the patients had chronic HBV infection and had not received any treatment. Fresh tumor and adjacent tissue pieces were bisected; one half was stored in RNAlater at -80°C, the other sent for histology. Via the germline V gene, CDR1 is MGHRA and CDR2 YSYEKL. Spanning cysteine to phenylalanine, the CDR3 consists of 16 amino acids. Of all the DNA, just the CDR3 is kept, 48 bases in frame from base 1. On this clonotype itself: The antigen it binds to is not known. At one of its ends the junction is not consistent with the germline gene, which may arise from a read error.

This TCR derives from a man aged 35 to 55 with primary liver carcinoma and hepatitis B virus infection. The chain links TRBV4-1 with TRBJ2-1, and TRBD2 matches 8 of the central bases. Sequencing was carried out using tumor-adjacent normal liver tissue. The nucleotide sequence is TGCGCCAGCAGCCAAGTCGGGACTAGTGGGTGCAATGAGCAGTCCTTC. This gives the protein CASSQVGTSGCNEQSF.